Following are 25 T cell receptor beta chains from one sample sequenced in a study of T cell responses to AZD1222 COVID-19 vaccine. Measured with immunoSEQ multiplex PCR; TCRdb has only the in-frame clones, and not every one. The sample has 150,000 or so clones, roughly 90% seen once. This material consisted of peripheral blood, taken on day 0 of AZD1222 vaccination. These receptors originate from an adult in good health.

V usage is TRBV3-1 (or the pseudogene TRBV3-2) and J usage is TRBJ1-5; D is possibly TRBD1 (6 bases). The CDR3 loop spans 15 amino acids. The V and J ends lost 0 bases and 2 bases respectively, with 8 bases between them. Germline V lookup: CDR1 LGHDT, CDR2 YNNKEL (reference sequence). The CDR3 DNA is TGTGCCAGCAGCCAAGACTGGACAGGCAATCAGCCCCAGCATTTT. It specifies CASSQDWTGNQPQHF.

V is TRBV11-3 and J is TRBJ2-3, with a tentative D call TRBD2 (6 bases). V lost 5 bases, J lost 0 bases, and 9 bases lay in between. Germline CDR1 reads SGHNT; CDR2 reads YENEEA. This CDR3 region has 14 residues. The DNA of the CDR3 is TGTGCCAGCAGCCCGGGGAGGAGCACAGATACGCAGTATTTT. Encoded protein: CASSPGRSTDTQYF. Filled out from reference TRBV11-3 and TRBJ2-3, the complete variable domain reads EAGVVQSPRYKIIEKKQPVAFWCNPISGHNTLYWYLQNLGQGPELLIRYENEEAVDDSQLPKDRFSAERLKGVDSTLKIQPAELGDSAVYLCASSPGRSTDTQYFGPGTRLTVL.

This chain connects TRBV19 to TRBJ2-5, with TRBD2 matching over 9 bases. CDR1 is LNHDA, CDR2 SQIVND, per germline (reference sequence). J was trimmed by 5 bases and V by 3 bases; bases with no gene match: 4. The CDR3 sequence is 14 residues long. The CDR3 region is CASSMGREGETQYF. The CDR3 DNA is TGTGCCAGTAGTATGGGGCGGGAGGGGGAGACCCAGTACTTC.

This chain joins TRBV2 and TRBJ2-3; maybe TRBD2 (5 bases). CDR3 length: 14 residues. The ends were cut back, 7 bases at V and 0 bases at J, with 11 bases in the middle. Germline V gene lookup returns CDR1 SNHLY and CDR2 FYNNEI. CDR3 coding DNA: TGTGCCAGCAAGGAAGGCGGGAGCACAGATACGCAGTATTTT. Encoded protein: CASKEGGSTDTQYF. Full variable domain (rest looked up from reference TRBV2 and TRBJ2-3): EPEVTQTPSHQVTQMGQEVILRCVPISNHLYFYWYRQILGQKVEFLVSFYNNEISEKSEIFDDQFSVERPDGSNFTLKIRSTKLEDSAMYFCASKEGGSTDTQYFGPGTRLTVL.

This chain links TRBV2 with TRBJ2-1; D may be TRBD1 (5 bases). Germline values: CDR1 SNHLY, CDR2 FYNNEI. The V gene lost 4 bases and the J gene lost 5 bases, with 12 bases spanning the gap. The length of the CDR3 is 14 residues. The CDR3 nucleotides read TGTGCCAGCAGTGGGGTGGACACCAACAATGAGCAGTTCTTC. Protein product: CASSGVDTNNEQFF.

CDR3 nucleotide sequence: TGTGCCAGCATCGCACAGGGAGGGTGGCCTCAGTACTTC. Encoded protein: CASIAQGGWPQYF. The chain recombines TRBV6-5 with TRBJ2-5; possibly TRBD2 for D (7 bases). V was trimmed by 7 bases and J by 11 bases, leaving 20 bases between them. The CDR3 contains 13 residues. Germline V gene sequence: CDR1 MNHEY, CDR2 SVGAGI.

This chain uses TRBV10-3 with TRBJ2-7; D may be TRBD2 (6 bases). The CDR3 contains 13 residues. V shed 4 bases and J shed 5 bases, with 12 bases lying between them. Germline values: CDR1 ENHRY, CDR2 SYGVKD. The CDR3 reads CAISVFGGNEQYF. CDR3 DNA sequence: TGTGCCATCAGTGTTTTCGGAGGGAACGAGCAGTACTTC.

As DNA, the CDR3 is TGTGCCAGCAGTCCAGCGGGAGAGGGCCCCGAGCAGTTCTTC. Amino acids: CASSPAGEGPEQFF. This chain connects TRBV27 to TRBJ2-1; 8 nucleotides align to TRBD2. The junction had 10 bases not matched to a gene; V was cut back by 5 bases and J by 10 bases. In germline, CDR1 is MNHEY, CDR2 SMNVEV (reference sequence). The CDR3 is 14 residues long.

The genes are TRBV30 and TRBJ2-7; 8 bases align to TRBD2. This CDR3 spans 15 amino acids. V trimming: 1 base; J trimming: 3 bases; junction bases outside the gene matches: 8. In germline, CDR1 is GTSNPN, CDR2 SVGIG (reference sequence). In nucleotides, the CDR3 is TGTGCCTGGAGTGGACAAGCGGGGGTTGGCTACGAGCAGTACTTC. Translation gives CAWSGQAGVGYEQYF.

J is TRBJ1-3 and V is TRBV19, with 11 positions matching TRBD1. The germline V gene encodes CDR1 LNHDA and CDR2 SQIVND (reference sequence). This CDR3 is 15 amino acids long. The J segment lost 6 bases and the V segment lost 7 bases, leaving 8 bases of the junction unmatched. The CDR3 sequence is CASTPGQGVSNTIYF. In nucleotides, the CDR3 is TGTGCCAGTACGCCGGGACAGGGGGTATCAAACACCATATATTTT.

The chain recombines TRBV5-4 with TRBJ1-6; D is possibly TRBD1 (5 bases). The germline gives CDR1 SGHNT, CDR2 YYREEE (reference sequence). V shed 3 bases and J shed 6 bases, with 13 bases lying between them. This CDR3 is 15 amino acids long. CDR3 amino acids: CASSSQAGLNSPLHF. The CDR3 DNA reads as TGTGCCAGCAGCTCACAAGCGGGGCTTAATTCACCCCTCCACTTT.

V usage is TRBV10-3 and J usage is TRBJ2-1, with TRBD1 identical over 7 bases. The CDR3 length is 13 residues. Germline trimming cut 4 bases from V and 5 bases from J; bases unmatched to any gene: 2. In germline, CDR1 is ENHRY, CDR2 SYGVKD. CDR3 region: CAISVDRDNEQFF. The CDR3 DNA reads TGTGCCATCAGTGTAGACAGGGACAATGAGCAGTTCTTC.

The J gene is TRBJ2-7, the V gene TRBV7-8; 7 positions match TRBD2. The CDR3 spans 15 residues. V lost 4 bases, J lost 2 bases, and 8 bases stayed unmatched. Germline V gene data show CDR1 as SGHVS and CDR2 as FQNEAQ. Here the CDR3 DNA reads TGTGCCAGCAGCTCAATTCGGGACTACCCCTACGAGCAGTACTTC. The encoded protein is CASSSIRDYPYEQYF.

This sequence joins TRBV7-6 and TRBJ2-7, with unresolved D. The V end lost 0 bases, the J end lost 0 bases, and 6 bases lay between the germline ends. Looked up from germline, CDR1 is SGHVS and CDR2 is FNYEAQ. This CDR3 is 14 amino acids long. The CDR3 DNA is TGTGCCAGCAGCTTAGCTCCAAGCTCCTACGAGCAGTACTTC. It specifies CASSLAPSSYEQYF.

The chain joins TRBV12-3 or TRBV12-4 to TRBJ2-5; D possibly corresponds to TRBD1 (6 bases). V was trimmed by 6 bases and J by 5 bases, leaving 13 bases between them. The CDR3 sequence is 13 residues long. For the CDR3, the DNA is TGTGCCAGCAGCCAGGGGCAGGGGGAGACCCAGTACTTC. It specifies CASSQGQGETQYF.

The rearrangement links TRBV29-1 to TRBJ1-2; perhaps TRBD1 as D (6 bases). This CDR3 has 14 residues. V lost 5 bases, J lost 5 bases, and 18 bases lay in between. Germline values: CDR1 SQVTM, CDR2 ANQGSEA. CDR3 in DNA: TGCAGCGTTCTTCTAGGGGGGGCCCGGTATGGCTACACCTTC. Amino acid sequence: CSVLLGGARYGYTF.

The chain links TRBV18 to TRBJ1-1, with no clear D. Germline V CDR1 and CDR2: KGHSH, LQKENI. The CDR3 is 14 amino acids. The ends were cut back, 2 bases at V and 4 bases at J, with 11 bases in the middle. The CDR3 nucleotides are TGTGCCAGCTCACCAAACCCCTCTGGCACTGAAGCTTTCTTT. This translates into CASSPNPSGTEAFF.

V is TRBV7-9 and J is TRBJ1-2; maybe TRBD1 (5 bases). V was clipped by 2 bases and J by 0 bases, with 16 bases between them. Per the germline V gene, CDR1 is SEHNR and CDR2 is FQNEAQ (reference sequence). CDR3 length: 17 amino acids. The CDR3 is CASSLSVGGTSNYGYTF. CDR3 DNA sequence: TGTGCCAGCAGCTTATCGGTTGGCGGGACGTCTAACTATGGCTACACCTTC.

This clone was seen just once. This rearrangement joins TRBV5-1 to TRBJ2-7; possible D gene TRBD1, 6 bases. Trimming took 2 bases from V and 6 from J, leaving 15 bases between them. The CDR3 totals 14 residues. Per the germline V gene, CDR1 is SGHRS and CDR2 is YFSETQ. The CDR3 bases are TGCGCCAGCAGCTTAACTACAGGGTTAGGCGAGCAGTACTTC. Translation: CASSLTTGLGEQYF.

V and J are TRBV6-5 and TRBJ2-2, with TRBD1 as a possible D gene (6 bases). V was clipped by 6 bases and J by 6 bases, with 11 bases between them. The germline gives CDR1 MNHEY, CDR2 SVGAGI. CDR3 length: 13 amino acids. CDR3 protein: CASRRQVSGELFF. DNA of the CDR3: TGTGCCAGCAGGAGACAGGTCTCCGGGGAGCTGTTTTTT.

The rearrangement uses TRBV19 and TRBJ2-1, with D unclear. Per the germline V gene, CDR1 is LNHDA and CDR2 is SQIVND (reference sequence). V dropped 6 bases and J dropped 4 bases, with 13 bases sitting between them. The CDR3 sequence is 14 residues long. The CDR3, as DNA: TGTGCCAGTAGGGAAGACTCCTCTTACAATGAGCAGTTCTTC. Translating it yields CASREDSSYNEQFF.

The J gene is TRBJ2-1, the V gene TRBV10-2; D unclear. The CDR3 extends over 12 amino acids. The germline V gene encodes CDR1 WSHSY and CDR2 SAAADI. Trimming stripped 6 bases from V and 6 bases from J, with 9 bases between. The CDR3 DNA sequence: TGCGCCAGCAGGGTGGTTTTCAATGAGCAGTTCTTC. It codes for CASRVVFNEQFF.

The chain employs TRBV18 and TRBJ2-5; D gene uncertain. Germline CDR1 is KGHSH and CDR2 is LQKENI. V lost 6 bases and J lost 5, with 13 bases in between. The CDR3 extends over 13 amino acids. This CDR3 is CASSPSAWETQYF. The DNA for the CDR3 is TGTGCCAGCTCGCCGTCTGCGTGGGAGACCCAGTACTTC.

This clone was counted once. This chain joins TRBV5-1 and TRBJ2-3; no reliable D call. The V gene lost 5 bases and the J gene lost 2 bases, with 6 bases spanning the gap. Germline-derived CDR1 and CDR2 are SGHRS and YFSETQ. This CDR3 has 12 residues. CDR3 sequence reads: CASRTVTDTQYF. DNA of the CDR3: TGCGCCAGCAGGACTGTCACAGATACGCAGTATTTT.

Details on this clone: This sample also contains other DNA sequences that code for the same CDR3. V gene TRBV12-3 or TRBV12-4 combines with J gene TRBJ2-3; D remains ambiguous. The CDR3 has 11 amino acids. V gave up 3 bases and J gave up 3 bases, with 1 base separating them. The CDR3 protein is CASSLTDTQYF. As DNA, the CDR3 is TGTGCCAGCAGTTTGACAGATACGCAGTATTTT.